This entry describes one TCR beta chain. Antigen: not known. The data are from a study of cytomegalovirus exposure and HLA in healthy donors. Overall study context: Around 78 million unique TCR sequences came from HLA-typed donors in an early release. Notes on the study in general: Other equally common chains were less clonally expanded than HLA-associated TCR beta chains, a later analysis showed. In an earlier analysis, about 87% or about 30%: the productive usage of most TCR beta V segments.

The study ran its PCR with 60 Vbeta and 13 Jbeta primers. Here immunoSEQ multiplex PCR was the method, and the copy in TCRdb shows in-frame clones only, minus some. Here the sample spans under 150,000 clones, over 70% being singletons. The germline gives CDR1 SGHRS, CDR2 YFSETQ. V lost 3 bases and J 1 base, leaving 10 bases between the germline ends. The CDR3 has 14 amino acids. Donors were ostensibly healthy at sampling, although undocumented immune exposures were probable. The sequence derives from a young man in good health and CMV-seronegative. This rearrangement joins TRBV5-1 to TRBJ1-1, with a weak D call TRBD1 (5 bases). The sequenced material came from PBMCs. The CDR3, as DNA: TGCGCCAGCAGCTCCCGTGACAGGAACACTGAAGCTTTCTTT. Its translation: CASSSRDRNTEAFF.